What follows is one TCR beta chain and its context. Its target is not known. CDR3 length equals 14 residues. Germline V gene data show CDR1 as SGHTA and CDR2 as FQGTGA. V gave up 4 bases and J gave up 5 bases, with 13 bases separating them. This sample was included in a study of shared clonotypes between healthy human individuals. General study results and limits: Measured sharing among donors was expected to vary with sequencing depth.

300 ng DNA, tens of thousands of T cell genomes, went into unsorted PBMC replicate PCRs. Sequencing was performed with immunoSEQ multiplex PCR; in TCRdb, only in-frame clones are kept and a portion is missing. This sample has about 460,000 clones, with 60% to 80% found just once. What was sequenced was PBMCs. The clonotype comes from a woman in her thirties or forties in good health. Some clones in this sample may be carry-over from other donors' samples. The chain has TRBV7-3 and TRBJ2-3; a possible D gene is TRBD2 (5 bases). This CDR3 reads CASSSGMHGDTQYF. CDR3 DNA: TGTGCCAGCAGCTCCGGGATGCACGGAGATACGCAGTATTTT.